Below are 22 T cell receptor beta chains sequenced from a single sample in a study of identical twins. TCRdb itself ran the 5' RACE reads through MiXCR, one entry per CDR3 protein. The table records some 270,000 distinct CDR3 sequences, around 8% of them present only once. This same sample was also taken into another study, of yellow fever vaccine responses in identical twins.

The sample consisted of CD8+ T cells sorted from blood. These receptor sequences come from a woman aged 18-30 years in good health.

This clonotype was seen only a few times. The rearrangement joins TRBV6-5 to TRBJ2-5; unclear D gene. There are 14 residues in the CDR3. Germline loops: CDR1 MNHEY, CDR2 SVGAGI. V was clipped by 0 bases and J by 0 bases, with 5 bases between them. CDR3 bases: TGTGCCAGCAGTTACTCGATTTACCAAGAGACCCAGTACTTC. As protein: CASSYSIYQETQYF.

Ten or more counts support this clonotype. The rearrangement links TRBV12-3 or TRBV12-4 to TRBJ2-1; 10 bases match TRBD2. Trimming took 8 bases from V and 10 from J; bases not matched to a gene: 11. The CDR3 sequence is 14 residues long. CDR3 DNA: TGTGCCAGCCGCGGTTTAGCGGGAGGCAAGGAGCAGTTCTTC. Encoded protein: CASRGLAGGKEQFF.

The chain joins TRBV25-1 to TRBJ2-7; D gene uncertain. CDR3 length equals 15 residues. Germline V gives CDR1 MGHDK, CDR2 SYGVNS. Trimming shortened V by 3 bases and J by 2 bases, and 14 bases separated the two germline ends. In DNA, the CDR3 is TGTGCCAGCAGTGATCTGTCAGATCAACCCTACGAGCAGTACTTC. Translated: CASSDLSDQPYEQYF.

This clonotype occurred a few times. This chain uses TRBV7-6 with TRBJ2-1; 8 bases agree with TRBD2. The germline CDR1 and CDR2 sequences are SGHVS and FNYEAQ. This CDR3 is built from 17 residues. J lost 5 bases, V lost 1 base, and 10 bases had no gene match. The CDR3 loop is CASSLGPRLAHDNEQFF. In DNA, the CDR3 is TGTGCCAGCAGCTTAGGACCCAGACTAGCGCACGACAATGAGCAGTTCTTC.

The chain links TRBV18 to TRBJ2-5, with 8 nucleotides matching TRBD1. CDR3 length: 15 residues. With 3 bases clipped from V and 4 bases from J, the junction kept 7 bases outside the gene matches. The germline CDR1 and CDR2 sequences are KGHSH and LQKENI. CDR3 nucleotide sequence: TGTGCCAGCTCACCCTCCGAGACAGGGGCAGAGACCCAGTACTTC. It yields the protein CASSPSETGAETQYF.

The J gene is TRBJ2-1, the V gene TRBV30; possible D gene TRBD1, 5 bases. The V gene's germline CDR1 is GTSNPN and CDR2 SVGIG (reference sequence). Trimming pared 6 bases from V and 9 bases from J, leaving 9 bases between. The CDR3 has 10 amino acids. The CDR3 coding sequence is TGTGCCTGCGTTGACAGTGAGCAGTTCTTC. It codes for CACVDSEQFF.

The gene calls are TRBV10-3 and TRBJ2-1; D possibly matches TRBD1 or TRBD2 (6 bases each). Deletions cut 0 bases from V and 6 bases from J, with 9 bases between. CDR3 length: 14 amino acids. Looked up from germline, CDR1 is ENHRY and CDR2 is SYGVKD. CDR3 amino acids: CAISESGGGNEQFF. As DNA, the CDR3 is TGTGCCATCAGTGAGTCAGGAGGGGGCAATGAGCAGTTCTTC.

The sample holds a few counts of this clonotype. The CDR3 sequence is CASSRDPSREQYF. In DNA form, the CDR3 reads TGTGCCAGCAGCCGGGATCCTTCGCGCGAGCAGTACTTC. This sequence joins TRBV3-1 and TRBJ2-7; D is uncertain. V was clipped by 4 bases and J by 6 bases, with 13 bases between them. Per germline, CDR1 LGHDT and CDR2 YNNKEL (reference sequence). This CDR3 is built from 13 residues.

Ten or more counts support this clonotype. This sequence joins TRBV4-3 and TRBJ2-5; D unclear. Deletions cut 0 bases from V and 1 base from J, with 3 bases between. The CDR3 loop spans 13 amino acids. Germline assignment: CDR1 LGHNA and CDR2 YSLEER. The CDR3 nucleotides read TGCGCCAGCAGCCAAGATGTCCAAGAGACCCAGTACTTC. Its protein is CASSQDVQETQYF.

This clonotype was seen a few times. The V call is TRBV29-1, the J call TRBJ1-2; 7 nucleotides match TRBD1. There are 12 residues in the CDR3. V dropped 5 bases and J dropped 3; count of bases not matched to a gene: 3. Germline assignment: CDR1 SQVTM and CDR2 ANQGSEA. CDR3 sequence (DNA): TGCAGCGTTACGGGGACAGACTATGGCTACACCTTC. Its protein product is CSVTGTDYGYTF.

This clonotype was observed at least ten times. The chain links TRBV27 to TRBJ2-1; no reliable D call. V lost 6 bases, J lost 3 bases, and 9 bases lay in between. Germline V gene data show CDR1 as MNHEY and CDR2 as SMNVEV (reference sequence). The CDR3 loop spans 13 amino acids. CDR3 nucleotide sequence: TGTGCCAGCAGCCAGCGAGACTACAATGAGCAGTTCTTC. Residues: CASSQRDYNEQFF.

The CDR3 loop is CASSLVGQVETQYF. The CDR3 nucleotides are TGCGCCAGCAGCTTGGTGGGACAGGTGGAGACCCAGTACTTC. V gene TRBV5-1 combines with J gene TRBJ2-5, with 8 bases identical to TRBD1. The junction had 3 bases not matched to a gene; V was cut back by 0 bases and J by 5 bases. Germline V gene sequence: CDR1 SGHRS, CDR2 YFSETQ. The CDR3 sequence is 14 residues long.

This clonotype was seen ten or more times. The chain links TRBV5-5 to TRBJ2-3; D gene ambiguous. The CDR3 length is 16 residues. Deletions cut 4 bases from V and 2 bases from J, with 17 bases between. CDR1 is SGHKS, CDR2 YYEKEE, per germline (reference sequence). CDR3 region: CASSTDPWKDTDTQYF. The DNA for the CDR3 is TGTGCCAGCAGCACAGACCCATGGAAAGACACAGATACGCAGTATTTT.

V and J are TRBV5-6 and TRBJ2-1; D is undetermined. CDR1 is SGHDT, CDR2 YYEEEE, per germline. The V gene lost 2 bases and the J gene lost 10 bases, with 13 bases spanning the gap. This CDR3 is 13 amino acids long. The DNA of the CDR3 is TGTGCCAGCAGCTTTTATATAGGCCCAGAGCAGTTCTTC. This encodes CASSFYIGPEQFF.

This clonotype has a count of ten or more. This rearrangement joins TRBV11-2 to TRBJ2-5; tentatively, D is TRBD1 or TRBD2 (6 bases each). From germline, CDR1 is SGHAT and CDR2 FQNNGV. Trimming stripped 6 bases from V and 1 base from J, with 15 bases between. The CDR3 extends over 15 amino acids. CDR3 protein: CASRPGGGFQETQYF. As DNA, the CDR3 is TGTGCCAGCAGACCCGGAGGGGGGTTCCAAGAGACCCAGTACTTC.

This chain joins TRBV6-5 and TRBJ2-7; 11 bases align to TRBD1. CDR3 size: 15 residues. From germline, CDR1 is MNHEY and CDR2 SVGAGI. After removal of 4 bases from V and 5 bases from J, the junction contained 7 bases not matched to a gene. CDR3 region: CASSWGTGGVNEQYF. CDR3 DNA sequence: TGTGCCAGCAGTTGGGGGACAGGGGGGGTGAACGAGCAGTACTTC.

The chain has TRBV9 and TRBJ2-3; the D is unclear. Germline CDR1 reads SGDLS; CDR2 reads YYNGEE. Trimming shortened V by 3 bases and J by 8 bases, and 25 bases separated the two germline ends. CDR3 size: 17 residues. In DNA, the CDR3 is TGTGCCAGCAGCGGAACGACTTTTCCCATAGCACAAGTTACGCAGTATTTT. It codes for CASSGTTFPIAQVTQYF. The whole variable domain, remainder taken from reference TRBV9 and TRBJ2-3, is DSGVTQTPKHLITATGQRVTLRCSPRSGDLSVYWYQQSLDQGLQFLIQYYNGEERAKGNILERFSAQQFPDLHSELNLSSLELGDSALYFCASSGTTFPIAQVTQYFGPGTRLTVL.

This clonotype appeared many times. The chain combines TRBV7-3 with TRBJ2-2; D remains unclear. Germline V gene sequence: CDR1 SGHTA, CDR2 FQGTGA. The CDR3 extends over 15 amino acids. V dropped 7 bases and J dropped 0 bases, with 12 bases sitting between them. The CDR3 region is CASTSLSANTGELFF. CDR3 sequence (DNA): TGTGCCAGCACCTCCTTGTCCGCGAACACCGGGGAGCTGTTTTTT. Full variable domain (outside the CDR3, taken from reference TRBV7-3 and TRBJ2-2): GAGVSQTPSNKVTEKGKYVELRCDPISGHTALYWYRQSLGQGPEFLIYFQGTGAADDSGLPNDRFFAVRPEGSVSTLKIQRTERGDSAVYLCASTSLSANTGELFFGEGSRLTVL.

This clonotype was observed a handful of times. J is TRBJ2-7 and V is TRBV24-1; D is possibly TRBD1 (6 bases). Germline CDR1 is KGHDR and CDR2 is SFDVKD. There are 15 residues in the CDR3. The V and J ends lost 3 bases and 0 bases respectively, with 11 bases between them. In nucleotides, the CDR3 is TGTGCCACCAGTGATCGGACAGACAGCTCCTACGAGCAGTACTTC. Protein sequence: CATSDRTDSSYEQYF.

V gene TRBV27 combines with J gene TRBJ2-5; D gene unclear. The germline V gene encodes CDR1 MNHEY and CDR2 SMNVEV (reference sequence). V lost 6 bases, J lost 0 bases, and 11 bases lay in between. CDR3 length: 14 amino acids. CDR3 DNA: TGTGCCAGCAGCACACTTGGGTACCAAGAGACCCAGTACTTC. Amino acids: CASSTLGYQETQYF.

The chain couples TRBV5-1 to TRBJ2-1, with D hard to call. The CDR3 is made up of 11 amino acids. The germline gives CDR1 SGHRS, CDR2 YFSETQ. Trimming removed 4 bases at V and 10 bases at J, with 9 bases between. The CDR3 loop reads CASSAYYEQFF. For the CDR3, the DNA is TGCGCCAGCAGCGCCTACTACGAGCAGTTCTTC.

CDR3 DNA sequence: TGTGCCAGCAGGGCTAGAAAGGGGGCAGCGGAGACCCAGTACTTC. This codes for CASRARKGAAETQYF. This chain connects TRBV27 to TRBJ2-5; 7 bases fit TRBD1. The V gene's germline CDR1 is MNHEY and CDR2 SMNVEV (reference sequence). V was pared by 6 bases and J by 5 bases, with 12 bases of the junction left unmatched. CDR3 size: 15 residues.